The clone carrying this T cell receptor (beta chain) occurred a few times. As yet, its antigen is unknown. CDR3 regions of TCR beta were amplified from RNA transcripts. RT-PCR in the first round used HTBI primers; a second-round multiplex PCR followed. TCRdb re-derived calls from the multiplex PCR reads in MiXCR, one entry per CDR3 protein. This sample has 740,000 or so distinct CDR3 sequences; roughly two fifths occur once, and the top ten carry 40% to 45%. The entry originates in a study of Graves' ophthalmopathy and Graves' hyperthyroidism. As the starting material, roughly 9.8 ml of fresh peripheral blood yielded the PBMCs. General study points: The model predicted progression of ophthalmopathy with a sensitivity of 70% to 71%, and its specificity was roughly 72%.

J lost 6 bases, V lost 1 base, and 7 bases had no gene match. From germline, CDR1 is DFQATT and CDR2 SNEGSKA (reference sequence). CDR3 size: 14 residues. The specimen sequenced was peripheral blood. The TCR sequence derives from an adult man with Graves' ophthalmopathy. This chain links TRBV20-1 with TRBJ1-2, with 8 bases identical to TRBD1. The CDR3 nucleotides are TGCAGTGCTAGAGGTTCCGTACAGGGGGATGGCTACACCTTC. It encodes CSARGSVQGDGYTF.